This T cell receptor (beta chain) was obtained from a study of cytomegalovirus exposure and HLA in healthy donors. Study-wide points: Among the CMV-associated chains, a few were confirmed in vitro as specific for CMV antigens.

Trimming left V 6 bases short and J 3 bases short, with 18 bases between. Looked up from germline, CDR1 is MNHNY and CDR2 is SVGAGI (reference sequence). CDR3 length: 16 amino acids. This PCR relied on a set of 60 Vbeta primers and 13 Jbeta primers. This table comes from immunoSEQ multiplex PCR, and its TCRdb copy is limited to in-frame clones, with some not included. The repertoire holds approximately 200,000 clones, about 83% seen once, with over 1% in the top ten. Comments on this clone: What it binds is not known.

The specimen sequenced was PBMCs. The TCR comes from a human donor in good health. This rearrangement joins TRBV6-6 to TRBJ1-5; D may be TRBD1 (5 bases). CDR3 protein: CASSLRGGVDNQPQHF. The DNA of the CDR3 is TGTGCCAGCAGCCTCCGGGGGGGGGTGGACAATCAGCCCCAGCATTTT.